A selection of T cell receptor beta chains follows, all from one sample in a study of shared clonotypes between healthy human individuals. Here immunoSEQ multiplex PCR was the method, and the copy in TCRdb shows in-frame clones only, minus some. The data hold roughly 2,500,000 clones, with approximately 93% observed a single time. The sample comprised naive CD4+ T cells from PBMCs. These receptors all stem from a man aged 18 to 30 in good health. Some clones in this sample may be carry-over from other donors' samples. Each CDR3 is given with its conserved first and last residue. D genes are given only for firm matches. Clone size is not always given. Where it is, it says once, few, many or a class for expanded clones.

clone_size,v_call,j_call,d_call,cdr3_aa,cdr3_nt
NA,TRBV5-4,TRBJ2-3,TRBD2,CASSLGGRTDTQYF,TGTGCCAGCAGCTTGGGCGGGAGGACAGATACGCAGTATTTT
NA,TRBV28,TRBJ1-4,TRBD1,CATQGRGQINEKLFF,TGTGCCACCCAGGGCCGGGGACAGATAAATGAAAAACTGTTTTTT
NA,TRBV7-3,TRBJ2-1,TRBD2,CASSLSLAGVSNEQFF,TGTGCCAGCAGCCTAAGCCTAGCGGGAGTTAGCAATGAGCAGTTCTTC
NA,TRBV2,TRBJ1-2,NA,CASSEEMGNYGYTF,TGTGCCAGCAGTGAAGAAATGGGGAACTATGGCTACACCTTC
NA,TRBV28,TRBJ1-2,TRBD1,CASSLLSRGPYGYTF,TGTGCCAGCAGTTTATTATCTAGGGGGCCCTATGGCTACACCTTC
NA,TRBV4-1,TRBJ1-5,NA,CASSQPASNQPQHF,TGCGCCAGCAGCCAACCGGCTAGCAATCAGCCCCAGCATTTT
NA,TRBV25-1,TRBJ2-1,NA,CASSPEGFSYEQFF,TGTGCCAGCAGCCCCGAGGGGTTTTCCTATGAGCAGTTCTTC
NA,TRBV30,TRBJ2-1,TRBD1,CAYSTGQGIYNEQFF,TGTGCTTACTCCACCGGACAGGGAATCTACAATGAGCAGTTCTTC
once,TRBV29-1,TRBJ2-3,NA,CSVEIRGQSTDTQYF,TGCAGCGTTGAAATTCGGGGCCAAAGCACAGATACGCAGTATTTT
once,TRBV29-1,TRBJ2-5,TRBD2,CSGGTTGGETQYF,TGCAGCGGTGGGACTACAGGAGGAGAGACCCAGTACTTC
few,TRBV9,TRBJ1-1,TRBD1,CASTQGARGVAFF,TGTGCCAGCACGCAGGGGGCGCGCGGGGTAGCTTTCTTT
NA,TRBV11-3,TRBJ2-1,NA,CASSPLGWGEQFF,TGTGCCAGCAGCCCTCTAGGATGGGGGGAGCAGTTCTTC
NA,TRBV7-2,TRBJ1-1,NA,CASSVQGRTEAFF,TGTGCCAGCAGCGTTCAGGGACGCACTGAAGCTTTCTTT
NA,TRBV25-1,TRBJ2-3,TRBD1,CASSEGTGFWSEGTQYF,TGTGCCAGCAGTGAAGGGACAGGGTTTTGGTCCGAGGGTACGCAGTATTTT
NA,TRBV9,TRBJ2-1,NA,CASSVSLALNNEQFF,TGTGCCAGCAGCGTAAGCCTAGCTTTAAACAATGAGCAGTTCTTC
NA,TRBV28,TRBJ2-1,TRBD2,CASSLSSGSYNEQFF,TGTGCCAGCAGTTTATCTAGCGGGAGCTACAATGAGCAGTTCTTC
NA,TRBV27,TRBJ2-3,NA,CASSPNPGRPPDTQYF,TGTGCCAGCAGTCCGAACCCGGGACGGCCGCCGGATACGCAGTATTTT
NA,TRBV10-3,TRBJ2-1,NA,CAIRTEGRSPEQFF,TGTGCCATCAGGACGGAGGGCCGGTCGCCTGAGCAGTTCTTC
NA,TRBV7-2,TRBJ2-3,TRBD2,CASSLGLAGGPQSTDTQYF,TGTGCCAGCAGCCTCGGACTAGCGGGAGGGCCCCAGAGCACAGATACGCAGTATTTT
NA,TRBV9,TRBJ2-3,NA,CASSVGGAPSSTDTQYF,TGTGCCAGCAGCGTAGGGGGGGCGCCTTCTAGCACAGATACGCAGTATTTT
NA,TRBV19,TRBJ2-7,NA,CASSIPGQAYEQYF,TGTGCCAGTAGTATCCCGGGACAAGCCTACGAGCAGTACTTC
NA,TRBV29-1,TRBJ2-4,TRBD1,CSVEGQGTKNIQYF,TGCAGCGTTGAGGGACAGGGGACCAAAAACATTCAGTACTTC
NA,TRBV11-2,TRBJ2-2,NA,CASSSPTRTGELFF,TGTGCCAGCAGCTCGCCTACTAGAACCGGGGAGCTGTTTTTT
NA,TRBV30,TRBJ2-7,NA,CAWSDNYEQYF,TGTGCCTGGAGTGATAATTACGAGCAGTACTTC
NA,TRBV2,TRBJ2-2,NA,CASSAGRDITTGELFF,TGTGCCAGCAGTGCTGGCAGGGATATTACCACCGGGGAGCTGTTTTTT
NA,TRBV5-1,TRBJ2-2,TRBD1,CASSPTGVPGELFF,TGCGCCAGCAGCCCTACAGGGGTCCCCGGGGAGCTGTTTTTT